This T cell receptor (beta chain) emerged from a study of T cell responses to AZD1222 COVID-19 vaccine. CDR1 MDHEN and CDR2 SYDVKM come from the germline V gene. V was pared by 7 bases and J by 2 bases, with 11 bases of the junction left unmatched. This CDR3 region has 16 residues. Overall study results and limits: Seropositive at baseline were only a handful of AZD1222 recipients. After two AZD1222 doses, spike-specific TCR breadth and depth rose versus day 0. Nearly half of spike-specific TCRs reportedly target variant regions that are unmutated in the B.1.351 and B.1.1.7 variants.

Note on this clone: Its antigen is as yet unknown.

Method: immunoSEQ multiplex PCR; TCRdb's copy keeps in-frame clones and lacks some. This table has 150,000 to 200,000 clones, about 87% appearing once. This specimen was peripheral blood, taken 28 days after the second dose of the MenACWY control vaccine. The chain couples TRBV28 to TRBJ1-3, with 7 positions matching TRBD1. The receptor comes from an adult who received the MenACWY meningococcal vaccine as a control. Here the CDR3 reads CASILGTVWAGNTIYF. The CDR3 DNA follows: TGTGCCAGCATCCTGGGGACAGTTTGGGCTGGAAACACCATATATTTT.